The 9 T cell receptor beta chains in this list originate from one sample, sequenced in a study of blood T cell repertoires in COVID-19. The protocol was immunoSEQ multiplex PCR, while the TCRdb copy is restricted to in-frame clones and leaves out a portion. The data hold about 130,000 clones, with roughly 90% observed a single time. The specimen sequenced was peripheral blood. Source of these receptors: a man aged 50 to 59 with active COVID-19.

This clone was observed a handful of times. This chain joins TRBV6-5 and TRBJ1-2, with 9 bases matching TRBD1. The CDR3 totals 15 residues. V lost 2 bases, J lost 4 bases, and 5 bases stayed unmatched. In germline, CDR1 is MNHEY, CDR2 SVGAGI. DNA of the CDR3: TGTGCCAGCAGTTACGGGGGACAGGGCCTCTATGGCTACACCTTC. Protein: CASSYGGQGLYGYTF.

The V and J genes are TRBV5-1 and TRBJ2-2, with unresolved D. Germline CDR1 and CDR2: SGHRS and YFSETQ. The CDR3 covers 15 residues. Trimming shortened V by 0 bases and J by 1 base, and 7 bases separated the two germline ends. The CDR3 region has the DNA TGCGCCAGCAGCTTGGTGACACTGAACACCGGGGAGCTGTTTTTT. Translating it yields CASSLVTLNTGELFF.

The rearrangement links TRBV2 to TRBJ2-1; 8 bases are a match to TRBD2. Trimming took 7 bases from V and 2 from J; bases not matched to a gene: 7. CDR3 length: 15 amino acids. Germline assignment: CDR1 SNHLY and CDR2 FYNNEI. The CDR3 here is CASKGSSGTYNEQFF. The CDR3, as DNA: TGTGCCAGCAAAGGCAGTAGCGGGACCTACAATGAGCAGTTCTTC.

This clone was seen only once. The chain has TRBV18 and TRBJ2-2; D is ambiguous. Trimming took 6 bases from V and 0 from J, leaving 5 bases between them. The germline gives CDR1 KGHSH, CDR2 LQKENI. The CDR3 covers 13 residues. The CDR3 region is CASSFANTGELFF. In DNA form, the CDR3 reads TGTGCCAGCTCCTTCGCGAACACCGGGGAGCTGTTTTTT.

The chain combines TRBV3-1 (or the pseudogene TRBV3-2) with TRBJ2-5; no clear D gene. The CDR3 loop spans 15 amino acids. Germline V gene lookup returns CDR1 LGHDT and CDR2 YNNKEL (reference sequence). Trimming stripped 0 bases from V and 1 base from J, with 9 bases between. The CDR3 nucleotides are TGTGCCAGCAGCCAAGATAATCAACTCCAAGAGACCCAGTACTTC. It is translated as CASSQDNQLQETQYF.

This clone was seen just once. This chain links TRBV6-1 with TRBJ2-2; 7 bases map to TRBD2. V dropped 0 bases and J dropped 7; count of bases not matched to a gene: 8. This CDR3 region has 16 residues. CDR1 is MNHNS and CDR2 is SASEGT in the germline V gene. The CDR3 loop is CASSEAGGRFGGELFF. The CDR3 DNA reads as TGTGCCAGCAGTGAAGCGGGAGGGCGGTTCGGCGGGGAGCTGTTTTTT.

V gene TRBV6-5 combines with J gene TRBJ1-4, with D unclear. Germline V CDR1 and CDR2: MNHEY, SVGAGI. Trimming stripped 4 bases from V and 5 bases from J, with 8 bases between. The CDR3 sequence is 13 residues long. CDR3 amino acids: CASSSELNEKLFF. The CDR3, as DNA: TGTGCCAGCAGTTCCGAGTTAAATGAAAAACTGTTTTTT.

This rearrangement joins TRBV6-5 to TRBJ2-2; tentative D call: TRBD1 (6 bases). In germline, CDR1 is MNHEY, CDR2 SVGAGI. Trimming took 0 bases from V and 5 from J, leaving 13 bases between them. The CDR3 runs to 16 residues. CDR3 loop: CASSYSTGRGTGELFF. DNA of the CDR3: TGTGCCAGCAGTTACTCGACGGGAAGGGGGACCGGGGAGCTGTTTTTT.

This chain links TRBV6-5 with TRBJ1-3; D not certain. The CDR3 has 12 residues. With 6 bases removed from V and 5 bases from J, the gap between germline ends came to 8 bases. The V gene's germline CDR1 is MNHEY and CDR2 SVGAGI. CDR3 bases: TGTGCCAGCAGCAATTCAAGAAACACCATATATTTT. Translated: CASSNSRNTIYF.